A single T cell receptor beta chain is shown here with its context. What it binds is not known. V was trimmed by 0 bases and J by 7 bases, leaving 6 bases between them. Germline V gene lookup returns CDR1 LGHNA and CDR2 YNFKEQ. The CDR3 is 12 residues long. These data originate in a study of T cell responses to AZD1222 COVID-19 vaccine. On the study more broadly: Both about-4-week and about-12-week second-dose recipients were combined.

Assay: immunoSEQ multiplex PCR; the TCRdb copy retains only in-frame clones and omits some. The data contain 130,000 to 150,000 clones, under 95% of them seen just once; the ten biggest clones take up 1.5% to 2%. Study-wide points: Among the donors, most were white British and more were female, and clonal diversity was possibly underestimated. Samples come after the peak T cell response, not at day 14.

The clonotype was recovered from an adult in good health. The chain is built from TRBV4-2 and TRBJ1-2; D possibly corresponds to TRBD1 (5 bases). The sequenced sample was peripheral blood, obtained on day 0 of AZD1222 vaccination. The CDR3 DNA is TGTGCCAGCAGCCAAGACAGGGTTGGCTACACCTTC. Its protein is CASSQDRVGYTF.